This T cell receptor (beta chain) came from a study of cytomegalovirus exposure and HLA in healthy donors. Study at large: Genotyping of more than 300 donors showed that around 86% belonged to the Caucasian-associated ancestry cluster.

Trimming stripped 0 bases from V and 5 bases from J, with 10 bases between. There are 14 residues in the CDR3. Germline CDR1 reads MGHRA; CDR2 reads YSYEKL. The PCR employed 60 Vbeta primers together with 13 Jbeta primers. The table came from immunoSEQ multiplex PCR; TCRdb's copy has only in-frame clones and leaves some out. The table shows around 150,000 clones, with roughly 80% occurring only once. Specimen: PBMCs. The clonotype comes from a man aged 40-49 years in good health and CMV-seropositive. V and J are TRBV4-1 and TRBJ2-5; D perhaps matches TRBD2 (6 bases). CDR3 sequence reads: CASSQDRAGETQYF. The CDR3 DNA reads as TGCGCCAGCAGCCAAGACAGGGCGGGGGAGACCCAGTACTTC.